This T cell receptor beta chain appears in the sequencing data of a study of cytomegalovirus exposure and HLA in healthy donors. A note on this clone: Its cognate antigen is unknown.

V lost 2 bases to trimming and J lost 2 bases, with 13 bases between them. CDR1 SGHRS and CDR2 YFSETQ come from the germline V gene. The CDR3 is 15 residues long. At sampling all donors were nominally healthy, likely with unrecorded immune exposures. A multiplex PCR was run with 60 Vbeta primers and 13 Jbeta primers. Measured with immunoSEQ multiplex PCR; TCRdb has only the in-frame clones, and not every one. The profile covers about 250,000 clones, with around 78% appearing a single time and 0.47% taken by the ten largest. Study findings and constraints: The authors listed approximately 160 TCR beta chains as cytomegalovirus-associated. Analyses of presence/absence relied on an assumption of roughly uniform sequencing depth across donors.

V usage is TRBV5-1 and J usage is TRBJ2-5, with D maybe TRBD2 (5 bases). The source of this sequence is a boy younger than 18 in good health and CMV-seronegative. The specimen sequenced was PBMCs. The CDR3: CASSFERSFQETQYF. The CDR3 DNA reads TGCGCCAGCAGCTTCGAGCGGAGCTTTCAAGAGACCCAGTACTTC.